This T cell receptor beta chain was sequenced for a study of OX40 agonist ivuxolimab in advanced cancers. Regarding the complete study: The costimulatory receptor OX40 (CD134) was targeted by ivuxolimab, a fully human IgG2 agonistic monoclonal antibody. A male proportion of roughly 80% and a mean age of approximately 55 years, ranging from about 20 to 80, were recorded for the dose-escalation cohort. Three dose-escalation patients achieved partial responses, one with hepatocellular carcinoma and two with cutaneous melanoma. Intravenous ivuxolimab was administered to patients every 2 weeks at six dose levels: 0.01, 0.1, 0.3, 1.5, 3 and 10 mg/kg. Peripheral TCRbeta sequencing was intended to test whether TCR sequence diversity was altered and clonal T-cell expansion was caused by ivuxolimab. The paper reports the monotherapy dose-escalation portion (N = 52 patients) of the phase I ivuxolimab trial. Patients were allowed to have had prior anti-PD-1, anti-PD-L1 or anti-CTLA-4 therapy, and around 40% of the dose-escalation patients had previously received checkpoint inhibitors. Of the roughly 52 dose-escalation patients, hepatocellular carcinoma was present in approximately 20, melanoma in roughly 15, renal cell carcinoma in 9 and head and neck cancer in 9.

The trial excluded patients who had a history of autoimmune disease or who were on systemic immunosuppression. Peripheral blood for TCR sequencing was collected from all dose cohorts at baseline, on cycle 4 day 1, and on cycle 7 day 1. The samples were taken from a phase I, first-in-human, multicenter, open-label dose-escalation trial of ivuxolimab. Adults with locally advanced or metastatic melanoma, renal cell, hepatocellular, or head and neck squamous cell carcinoma were enrolled in the trial. Before TCR sequencing, CD4+ T cells and CD8+ T cells from peripheral blood were sorted into separate populations. Overall results and qualifications from the work: In the 0.1-3.0 mg/kg groups, partial responders had among the lowest normalized peripheral clonal expansion, particularly in CD8+ T cells. After ivuxolimab, more expanded clones were found on average in CD8+ T cells than in CD4+ T cells. Low levels of normalized T-cell clonal expansion were also seen in some patients who did not respond. At doses from 0.1 to 3.0 mg/kg, clonal expansion was seen in both CD4+ and CD8+ blood T cells between baseline and week 6. Which antigens the clonally expanded peripheral T cells were specific for was not determined.

Unmatched junction bases come to 7, with V trimmed by 0 bases and J by 5 bases. Including the terminal cysteine and phenylalanine, the CDR3 comprises 17 residues. The CDR3 DNA has 51 bases and is translated from base 1. Looking up the germline V gene yields CDR1 SGHTA and CDR2 FQGTGA. To sequence the TCRbeta CDR3 region, genomic DNA was isolated from the sorted cells. TCRbeta CDR3 regions were sequenced using the immunoSEQ Assay. Held by TCRdb, this immuneACCESS table contains in-frame sequences only and omits some clones. Under half of the omission traces to an unresolved V gene where checked; the cause of the rest is unknown. Counted in this sample were 58,000 or so clones; 75% to 90% of them appeared once. The top ten hold more than 10% of the sample. About this clone itself: This receptor's antigen is unknown. Per-base quality was not reported, and no clone a single base away is much larger than it.

The sequence was collected from an adult with an advanced solid tumor such as melanoma, head and neck, liver or kidney cancer. The sequences come from CD4+ or CD8+ T cells sorted from blood, collected in a trial of the OX40 agonist ivuxolimab. The sequence links TRBV7-3 to TRBJ2-3; TRBD1 lines up with 11 middle nucleotides. This receptor has the CDR3 CASSLTPRTGGLDTQYF. The sequenced DNA is TGTGCCAGCAGCTTAACTCCCCGGACAGGGGGCTTAGATACGCAGTATTTT.